This T cell receptor (beta chain) is drawn from a study of T cells after yellow fever vaccination. At the level of the study: Preparation of fractions with low cell numbers was performed using SMART-Seq v4 Ultra Low Input.

A single record per CDR3 protein comes from TCRdb applying MiXCR to the 5' RACE reads. This sample yields fewer than 500,000 distinct CDR3 sequences, of which around 20% are seen a single time; 18% belongs to the top ten. V was clipped by 7 bases and J by 5 bases, with 14 bases between them. The CDR3 is 13 residues long. The germline V gene has CDR1 MNHNY and CDR2 SVGAGI (reference sequence). This clonotype was seen more than once but under ten times. Antigen specificity is unknown. The study's findings and limits: Primary-vaccination clones mostly resurfaced post-booster (around 95% CD4, 85% to 90% CD8).

Here the sequenced sample was PBMCs, taken before the yellow fever booster vaccination. V usage is TRBV6-6 and J usage is TRBJ2-5, with D unclear. This sequence was found in a man between 18 and 29 years old who received the YFV17D yellow fever vaccine. DNA of the CDR3: TGTGCCAGCACTAAATCCCTCTCTGAGACCCAGTACTTC. Protein sequence: CASTKSLSETQYF.